The T cell receptor (beta chain) described here comes from a study of blood T cell repertoires in COVID-19. Study summary: Material from acute and convalescent COVID-19 was sourced from the United States, Italy and Spain. PBMCs, B-cell-depleted T cells, or T cells provided the cDNA or gDNA that made up the material.

CDR3 length: 13 residues. Per the germline V gene, CDR1 is SSHAT and CDR2 is FNYEAQ (reference sequence). As handled by the study authors: How many nucleated cells were present was estimated from reference gene primer amplification. The repertoire was sequenced with immunoSEQ multiplex PCR; TCRdb's copy has only in-frame clones and lacks some. V and J calls and clone size follow that table, whereas D and trimming were derived from the DNA. The sample includes approximately 75,000 clones, 65% to 90% seen only once; the top ten take around 6.9%. Enrolment of Seattle patients took place during active infection, and they were followed longitudinally. Of note for this clone: One end of the junction varies from germline; a read error may be responsible.

The sequencing input was peripheral blood. The rearrangement joins TRBV7-7 to TRBJ2-5, with D hard to call. This sequence was found in a man aged 25 to 40 with COVID-19, enrolled during active disease. CDR3 loop: CASSLGVQETQYF. CDR3 in DNA: TGTGCTAGCAGCTTAGGAGTCCAAGAGACCCAGTACTTC. Variable domain in full (rest from reference TRBV7-7 and TRBJ2-5): GAGVSQSPRYKVTKRGQDVTLRCDPISSHATLYWYQQALGQGPEFLTYFNYEAQPDKSGLPSDRFSAERPEGSISTLTIQRTEQRDSAMYRCASSLGVQETQYFGPGTRLLVL.